This is a list of T cell receptor beta chains from one sample in a study of CD4 T cells in relation to SARS-CoV-2 and coronaviruses. Repertoires were generated with immunoSEQ multiplex PCR, while TCRdb's copy carries only in-frame clones and drops some. The data contain about 56,000 clones, approximately 90% of them singletons. Material for sequencing was naive CD4+ T cells from PBMCs. The receptors come from an adult with COVID-19. Each CDR3 is given with its conserved first and last residue. The order of the fields is clone size, V gene, J gene, D gene, CDR3 protein, CDR3 DNA. The D gene is left open where the match is weak. Clone sizes are given selectively: once, few, many, or a class where the clone is expanded.

-	TRBV27	TRBJ1-2	TRBD1	CASSKTGGKGYTF	TGTGCCAGCAGTAAGACAGGGGGGAAGGGCTACACCTTC
-	TRBV15	TRBJ2-1	-	CATSRENWRSYNEQFF	TGTGCCACCAGCAGAGAGAACTGGAGGTCCTACAATGAGCAGTTCTTC
-	TRBV29-1	TRBJ2-5	-	CSVGRGGQETQYF	TGCAGCGTTGGACGTGGTGGTCAAGAGACCCAGTACTTC
-	TRBV2	TRBJ1-4	-	CAIQGYAGKLFF	TGTGCTATCCAAGGGTATGCAGGAAAACTGTTTTTT
few	TRBV6-2/TRBV6-3	TRBJ2-2	-	CASSSNTGELFF	TGTGCCAGCAGTTCGAACACCGGGGAGCTGTTTTTT
-	TRBV11-2	TRBJ2-5	-	CASSIDRRETQYF	TGTGCCAGCAGCATTGACAGGAGGGAGACCCAGTACTTC
once	TRBV6-5	TRBJ1-6	-	CASSYSLGVGSPLHF	TGTGCCAGCAGTTACTCTCTGGGAGTAGGTTCACCCCTCCACTTT
-	TRBV15	TRBJ2-7	-	CATSRGGNSYEQYF	TGTGCCACCAGCAGAGGGGGAAACTCCTACGAGCAGTACTTC
-	TRBV18	TRBJ2-7	-	CASSPARDTSYEQYF	TGTGCCAGCTCACCGGCCCGGGACACCTCCTACGAGCAGTACTTC
-	TRBV27	TRBJ1-4	-	CASRAGNGEKLFF	TGTGCCAGCCGGGCGGGAAATGGTGAAAAACTGTTTTTT
-	TRBV5-6	TRBJ2-7	TRBD2	CASSFTGGTYEQYF	TGTGCCAGCAGCTTTACGGGAGGGACCTACGAGCAGTACTTC
-	TRBV24-1	TRBJ1-3	TRBD1	CATSERTGSGNTIYF	TGTGCCACCAGTGAGCGGACAGGCTCTGGAAACACCATATATTTT
once	TRBV7-8	TRBJ2-6	TRBD1	CASSYGQGVSGANVLTF	TGTGCCAGCAGCTACGGACAGGGGGTATCTGGGGCCAACGTCCTGACTTTC
-	TRBV4-2	TRBJ1-6	TRBD1	CASSQDRSQGAGNSPLHF	TGTGCCAGCAGCCAAGATAGGTCCCAGGGGGCCGGTAATTCACCCCTCCACTTT
-	TRBV20-1	TRBJ1-4	-	CSATQGEKLFF	TGCAGTGCTACCCAGGGTGAAAAACTGTTTTTT
-	TRBV7-8	TRBJ2-2	TRBD1	CASSLAAGGIGELFF	TGTGCCAGCAGCTTAGCGGCAGGGGGTATCGGGGAGCTGTTTTTT
-	TRBV19	TRBJ2-3	TRBD2	CASTRQLAGNWDTQYF	TGTGCCAGTACCCGCCAACTAGCGGGGAACTGGGATACGCAGTATTTT
-	TRBV30	TRBJ1-5	TRBD1	CAVGGQVGNQPQHF	TGTGCCGTTGGGGGACAGGTGGGAAATCAGCCCCAGCATTTT
few	TRBV13	TRBJ2-7	-	CASSFVTSSYEQYF	TGTGCCAGCAGCTTCGTGACCTCGTCCTACGAGCAGTACTTC
-	TRBV3-1/TRBV3-2	TRBJ1-3	TRBD1	CASTPRDRVFQNTIYF	TGTGCCAGCACCCCGAGGGACAGGGTGTTTCAAAACACCATATATTTT
-	TRBV9	TRBJ1-1	-	CASRGPNTEAFF	TGTGCCAGCAGAGGACCGAACACTGAAGCTTTCTTT
once	TRBV7-2	TRBJ2-1	TRBD2	CASRGGGEQFF	TGTGCCAGCCGTGGCGGGGGTGAGCAGTTCTTC
-	TRBV5-4	TRBJ2-1	TRBD2	CASRPGTSGYNNEQFF	TGTGCCAGCAGACCCGGGACTAGCGGCTATAACAATGAGCAGTTCTTC
-	TRBV7-2	TRBJ2-1	-	CASSFRGRVDEQFF	TGTGCCAGCAGCTTCAGGGGGAGGGTCGATGAGCAGTTCTTC
-	TRBV7-2	TRBJ2-5	-	CASSLVGVGQETQYF	TGTGCCAGCAGCTTAGTTGGGGTAGGACAAGAGACCCAGTACTTC
-	TRBV11-2	TRBJ1-6	-	CASSAKGVGSPLHF	TGTGCCAGCAGCGCCAAAGGGGTGGGTTCACCCCTCCACTTT
-	TRBV27	TRBJ2-1	-	CASSSRDRYNEQFF	TGTGCCAGCAGTTCGAGGGACCGTTACAATGAGCAGTTCTTC
-	TRBV28	TRBJ1-1	-	CASALRDTEAFF	TGTGCCAGCGCCTTGCGGGACACTGAAGCTTTCTTT
-	TRBV12-3/TRBV12-4	TRBJ2-1	-	CASSFSSGNEQFF	TGTGCCAGCAGTTTTTCCTCAGGGAATGAGCAGTTCTTC
-	TRBV19	TRBJ2-1	-	CASSIPRDRTTSGEQFF	TGTGCCAGTAGTATTCCCCGGGACCGCACTACATCGGGTGAGCAGTTCTTC
-	TRBV29-1	TRBJ2-1	-	CSNRDPFNEQFF	TGCAGCAACCGGGATCCGTTCAATGAGCAGTTCTTC
-	TRBV7-9	TRBJ1-2	TRBD1	CASSSRTGNYGYTF	TGTGCCAGCAGCTCAAGGACAGGAAACTATGGCTACACCTTC
-	TRBV25-1	TRBJ2-7	TRBD1	CASSNQGARSYEQYF	TGTGCCAGCAGTAACCAGGGGGCGCGTTCCTACGAGCAGTACTTC
few	TRBV19	TRBJ2-2	TRBD2	CASSQSGRAGELFF	TGTGCCAGTAGTCAGAGCGGGAGGGCCGGGGAGCTGTTTTTT
-	TRBV2	TRBJ2-6	TRBD2	CASNPGLAGVGANVLTF	TGTGCCAGCAATCCGGGACTAGCGGGAGTTGGGGCCAACGTCCTGACTTTC
-	TRBV10-1	TRBJ2-2	TRBD2	CASSRSGGTGELFF	TGCGCCAGCAGCCGATCGGGGGGCACCGGGGAGCTGTTTTTT
-	TRBV29-1	TRBJ2-7	TRBD2	CSVEDGTSGQYEQYF	TGCAGCGTTGAAGACGGGACTAGCGGGCAATACGAGCAGTACTTC
-	TRBV5-4	TRBJ2-7	-	CASSFGGNRYEQYF	TGTGCCAGCAGCTTCGGCGGGAACCGCTACGAGCAGTACTTC
-	TRBV20-1	TRBJ2-5	-	CSARDSETQYF	TGCAGTGCTAGGGACTCCGAGACCCAGTACTTC
-	TRBV9	TRBJ2-5	TRBD2	CASTPGTSRAETQYF	TGTGCCAGCACCCCCGGGACTAGTCGGGCAGAGACCCAGTACTTC
-	TRBV28	TRBJ1-5	-	CASSKYSNNQPQHF	TGTGCCAGCAGTAAGTACAGCAACAATCAGCCCCAGCATTTT
few	TRBV30	TRBJ2-3	TRBD2	CAWSVTSGNGDTQYF	TGTGCCTGGAGTGTAACTAGCGGGAATGGGGATACGCAGTATTTT
-	TRBV4-1	TRBJ1-2	-	CASSQEEGYGYTF	TGCGCCAGCAGCCAAGAGGAAGGGTATGGCTACACCTTC
-	TRBV5-6	TRBJ2-1	TRBD1	CASSLRRDSIYNEQFF	TGTGCCAGCAGCCTCAGACGGGACAGTATATACAATGAGCAGTTCTTC
-	TRBV7-9	TRBJ2-5	-	CASSPYDREGLAQYF	TGTGCCAGCAGCCCATACGACAGAGAGGGTCTGGCCCAGTACTTC
-	TRBV7-8	TRBJ2-1	-	CASSFLWGADNEQFF	TGTGCCAGCAGCTTCCTGTGGGGGGCCGACAATGAGCAGTTCTTC
-	TRBV18	TRBJ2-7	TRBD2	CASSAGLALTYEQYF	TGTGCCAGCTCCGCGGGACTAGCGCTAACCTACGAGCAGTACTTC
-	TRBV21-1	TRBJ2-5	-	CASSRRTVIQETQYF	TGTGCCAGCAGCCGAAGGACAGTAATACAAGAGACCCAGTACTTC
-	TRBV6-6	TRBJ2-3	TRBD2	CASSYSTTSGSDTQYF	TGTGCCAGCAGTTACTCGACTACTAGCGGGAGCGATACGCAGTATTTT
-	TRBV15	TRBJ2-3	TRBD2	CATSKRGLAEPTDTQYF	TGTGCCACCAGCAAAAGAGGTCTAGCGGAACCCACAGATACGCAGTATTTT
-	TRBV5-6	TRBJ2-5	-	CASSLKGQGQETQYF	TGTGCCAGCAGCTTGAAGGGGCAGGGTCAAGAGACCCAGTACTTC
-	TRBV12-3/TRBV12-4	TRBJ2-5	TRBD1	CASSRGQQETQYF	TGTGCCAGCAGCCGGGGACAGCAAGAGACCCAGTACTTC
-	TRBV6-1	TRBJ1-2	TRBD1	CASSDTGVYGYTF	TGTGCCAGCAGTGATACAGGGGTCTATGGCTACACCTTC
-	TRBV11-2	TRBJ2-5	-	CASSLGQRETQYF	TGTGCCAGCAGCTTAGGGCAGCGAGAGACCCAGTACTTC
once	TRBV6-5	TRBJ1-3	TRBD1	CASRRQGSGNTIYF	TGTGCCAGCAGACGACAGGGTTCAGGAAACACCATATATTTT
-	TRBV7-2	TRBJ1-5	-	CASSLGGKQNQPQHF	TGTGCCAGCAGCTTAGGGGGGAAACAAAATCAGCCCCAGCATTTT
once	TRBV5-1	TRBJ2-3	-	CASSSGSGGVHTDTQYF	TGCGCCAGCAGCTCTGGTTCAGGGGGGGTACACACAGATACGCAGTATTTT
few	TRBV30	TRBJ1-3	-	CAWSALEGDGNTIYF	TGTGCCTGGAGTGCCCTCGAAGGAGATGGAAACACCATATATTTT
-	TRBV28	TRBJ2-3	TRBD2	CASSPEAGVAITDTQYF	TGTGCCAGCAGTCCTGAAGCGGGAGTGGCGATCACAGATACGCAGTATTTT